This T cell receptor beta chain emerged from a study of long-term antiretroviral therapy in people with HIV. V was shortened by 1 base and J by 4 bases, with 7 bases between the two germline ends. The CDR3 contains 14 residues. Germline V gene lookup returns CDR1 SSHAT and CDR2 FNYEAQ (reference sequence). Survey level was the resolution at which the v3.0 immunoSEQ assay ran. Generated by immunoSEQ multiplex PCR, the TCRdb table keeps only in-frame clones and is missing some. This table has 20,000 to 30,000 clones, about 83% appearing once. J is TRBJ2-2 and V is TRBV7-7; D possibly corresponds to TRBD1 (6 bases). This clonotype was sampled from a man aged 35 to 55 with HIV. Sequenced material: unsorted PBMCs, taken 4.7 to 5 years after starting antiretroviral therapy. The CDR3 is CASSLVRGTGELFF. The CDR3 DNA sequence: TGTGCCAGCAGCTTAGTCAGGGGCACCGGGGAGCTGTTTTTT.